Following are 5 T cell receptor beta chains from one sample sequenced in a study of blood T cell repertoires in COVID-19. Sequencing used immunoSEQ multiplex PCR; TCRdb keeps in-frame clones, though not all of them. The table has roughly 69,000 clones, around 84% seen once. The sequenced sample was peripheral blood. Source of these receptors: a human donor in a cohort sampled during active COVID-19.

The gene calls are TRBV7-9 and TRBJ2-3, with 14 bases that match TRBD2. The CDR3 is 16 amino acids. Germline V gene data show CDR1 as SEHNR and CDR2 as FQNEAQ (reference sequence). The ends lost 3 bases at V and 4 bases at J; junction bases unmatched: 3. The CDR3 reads CASSLGLAGVADTQYF. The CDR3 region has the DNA TGTGCCAGCAGCTTGGGACTAGCGGGAGTCGCAGATACGCAGTATTTT.

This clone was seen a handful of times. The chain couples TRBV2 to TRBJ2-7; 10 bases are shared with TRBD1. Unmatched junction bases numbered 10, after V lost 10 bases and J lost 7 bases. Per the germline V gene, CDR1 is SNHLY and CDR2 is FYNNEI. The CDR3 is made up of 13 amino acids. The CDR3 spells CATVRDRGGEQYF. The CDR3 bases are TGTGCCACAGTCCGGGACAGGGGTGGGGAGCAGTACTTC. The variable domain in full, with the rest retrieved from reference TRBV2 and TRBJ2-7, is EPEVTQTPSHQVTQMGQEVILRCVPISNHLYFYWYRQILGQKVEFLVSFYNNEISEKSEIFDDQFSVERPDGSNFTLKIRSTKLEDSAMYFCATVRDRGGEQYFGPGTRLTVT.

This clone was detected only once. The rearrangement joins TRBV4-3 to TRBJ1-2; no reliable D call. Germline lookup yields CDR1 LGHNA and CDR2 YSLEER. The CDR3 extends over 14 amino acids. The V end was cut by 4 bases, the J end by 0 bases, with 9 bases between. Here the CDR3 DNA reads TGCGCCAGCAGCCGGGGAGCCGCTAACTATGGCTACACCTTC. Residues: CASSRGAANYGYTF.

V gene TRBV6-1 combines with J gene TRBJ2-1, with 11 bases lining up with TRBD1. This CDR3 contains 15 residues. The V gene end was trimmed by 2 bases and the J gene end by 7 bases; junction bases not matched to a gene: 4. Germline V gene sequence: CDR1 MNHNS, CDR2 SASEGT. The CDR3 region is CASSERDRGGNEQFF. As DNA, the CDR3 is TGTGCCAGCAGTGAAAGGGACAGGGGGGGTAATGAGCAGTTCTTC.

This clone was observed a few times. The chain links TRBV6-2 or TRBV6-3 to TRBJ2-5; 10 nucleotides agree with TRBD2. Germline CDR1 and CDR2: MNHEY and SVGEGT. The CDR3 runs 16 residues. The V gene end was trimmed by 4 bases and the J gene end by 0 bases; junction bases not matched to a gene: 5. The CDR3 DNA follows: TGTGCCAGCAGTTTCGGACTAGCGGCGTACCAAGAGACCCAGTACTTC. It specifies CASSFGLAAYQETQYF.